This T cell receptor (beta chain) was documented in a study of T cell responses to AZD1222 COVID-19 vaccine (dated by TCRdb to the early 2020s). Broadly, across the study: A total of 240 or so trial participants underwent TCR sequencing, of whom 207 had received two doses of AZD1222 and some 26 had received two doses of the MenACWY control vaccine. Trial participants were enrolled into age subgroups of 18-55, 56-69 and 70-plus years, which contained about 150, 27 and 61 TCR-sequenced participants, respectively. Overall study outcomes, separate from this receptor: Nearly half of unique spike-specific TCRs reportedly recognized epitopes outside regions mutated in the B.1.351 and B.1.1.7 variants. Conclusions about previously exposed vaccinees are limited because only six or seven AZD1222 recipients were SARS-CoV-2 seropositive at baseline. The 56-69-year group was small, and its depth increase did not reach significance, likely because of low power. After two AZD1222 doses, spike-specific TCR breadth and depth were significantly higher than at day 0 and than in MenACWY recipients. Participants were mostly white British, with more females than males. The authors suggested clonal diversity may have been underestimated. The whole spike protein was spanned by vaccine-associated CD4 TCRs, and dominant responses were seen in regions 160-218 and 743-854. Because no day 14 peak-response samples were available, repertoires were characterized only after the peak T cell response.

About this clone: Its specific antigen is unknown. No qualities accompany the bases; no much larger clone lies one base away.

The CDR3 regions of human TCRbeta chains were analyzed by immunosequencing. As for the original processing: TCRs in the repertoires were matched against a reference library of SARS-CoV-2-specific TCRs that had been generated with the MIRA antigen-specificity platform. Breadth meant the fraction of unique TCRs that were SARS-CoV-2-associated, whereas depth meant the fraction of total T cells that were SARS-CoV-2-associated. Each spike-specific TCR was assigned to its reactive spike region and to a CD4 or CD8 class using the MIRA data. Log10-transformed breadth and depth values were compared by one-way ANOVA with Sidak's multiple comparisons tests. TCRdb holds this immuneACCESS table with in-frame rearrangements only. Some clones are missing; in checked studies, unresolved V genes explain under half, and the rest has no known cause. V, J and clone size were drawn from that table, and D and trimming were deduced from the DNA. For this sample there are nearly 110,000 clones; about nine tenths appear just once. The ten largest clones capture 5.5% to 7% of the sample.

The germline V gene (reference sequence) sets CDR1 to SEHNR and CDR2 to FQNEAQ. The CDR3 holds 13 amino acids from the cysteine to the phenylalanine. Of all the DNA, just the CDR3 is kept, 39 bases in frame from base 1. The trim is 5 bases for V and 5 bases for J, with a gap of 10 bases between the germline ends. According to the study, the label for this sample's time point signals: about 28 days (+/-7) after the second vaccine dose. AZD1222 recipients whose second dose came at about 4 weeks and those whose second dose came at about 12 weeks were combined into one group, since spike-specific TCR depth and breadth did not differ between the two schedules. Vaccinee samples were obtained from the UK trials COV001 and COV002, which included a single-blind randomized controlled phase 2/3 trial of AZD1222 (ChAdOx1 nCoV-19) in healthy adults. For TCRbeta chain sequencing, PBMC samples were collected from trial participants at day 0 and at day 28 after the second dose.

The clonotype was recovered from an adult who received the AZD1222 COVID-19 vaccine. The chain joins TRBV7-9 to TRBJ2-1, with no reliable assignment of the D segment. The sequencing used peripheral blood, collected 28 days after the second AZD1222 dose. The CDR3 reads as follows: CASSTLSHNEQFF. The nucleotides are TGTGCCAGCAGCACGCTATCCCACAATGAGCAGTTCTTC.